This T cell receptor (beta chain) was sequenced in a study of blood T cell repertoires in COVID-19. On the study more broadly: Donors in the United States, Italy and Spain gave samples during acute or convalescent COVID-19. In each case, the material was cDNA or gDNA derived from T cells, B-cell-depleted T cells, or PBMCs.

CDR1 and CDR2 (germline): MNHNS, SASEGT. The CDR3 is 17 amino acids. Trimming stripped 2 bases from V and 4 bases from J, with 18 bases between. Methods used by the authors: Amplification from reference gene primers served as the basis for estimated nucleated cell counts. TCRdb's copy holds only in-frame clones and misses some; the assay was immunoSEQ multiplex PCR. D and trimming come from the DNA, and the V and J calls and clone size come from that table. The profile shows about 210,000 clones, 80% to 90% of them singletons. This rearrangement joins TRBV6-1 to TRBJ1-5; TRBD1 might be the D (5 bases). This clonotype was obtained from a woman aged 45-60 years with acute or convalescent COVID-19. The sequenced sample was peripheral blood. The CDR3 DNA is TGTGCCAGCAGTGAATCGATGGCAGGGAGGGGTAATCAGCCCCAGCATTTT. Its translation is CASSESMAGRGNQPQHF.